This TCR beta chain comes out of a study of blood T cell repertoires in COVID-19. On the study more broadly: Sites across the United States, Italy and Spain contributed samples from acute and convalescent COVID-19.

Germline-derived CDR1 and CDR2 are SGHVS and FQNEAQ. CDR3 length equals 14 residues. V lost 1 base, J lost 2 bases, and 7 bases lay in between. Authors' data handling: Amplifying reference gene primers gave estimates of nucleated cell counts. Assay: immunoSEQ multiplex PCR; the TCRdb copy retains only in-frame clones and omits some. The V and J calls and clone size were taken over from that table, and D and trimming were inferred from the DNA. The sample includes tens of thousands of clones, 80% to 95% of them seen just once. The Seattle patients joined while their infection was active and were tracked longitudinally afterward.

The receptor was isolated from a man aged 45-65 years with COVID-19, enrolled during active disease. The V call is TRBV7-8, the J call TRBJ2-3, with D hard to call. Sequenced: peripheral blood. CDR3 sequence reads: CASSLVQITDTQYF. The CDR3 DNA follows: TGTGCCAGCAGCTTAGTACAGATCACAGATACGCAGTATTTT. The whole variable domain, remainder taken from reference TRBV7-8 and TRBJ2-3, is GAGVSQSPRYKVAKRGQDVALRCDPISGHVSLFWYQQALGQGPEFLTYFQNEAQLDKSGLPSDRFFAERPEGSVSTLKIQRTQQEDSAVYLCASSLVQITDTQYFGPGTRLTVL.